The 10 T cell receptor beta chains given below trace back to one sample, sequenced in a study of T-cell reconstitution after alpha-beta-depleted transplantation in children. A TCRbeta library incorporating unique molecular identifiers was prepared. TCRdb redid the calling of the PCR reads with MiXCR, one entry per CDR3 protein. The repertoire holds some 240,000 distinct CDR3 sequences, with approximately 12% as singletons. The specimen was PBMCs from the stem cell graft donor, collected from the stem cell graft. Receptor source: a human donor who donated a stem cell graft to a child with acute lymphoblastic leukemia.

This clonotype was picked up many times. The gene calls are TRBV4-3 and TRBJ2-4; 9 bases map to TRBD1. J was trimmed by 6 bases and V by 4 bases; bases with no gene match: 13. This CDR3 contains 17 residues. Germline lookup yields CDR1 LGHNA and CDR2 YSLEER. CDR3 sequence (DNA): TGCGCCAGCAGCCCACGGGACAGGGTGGCCAGTGGAAACATTCAGTACTTC. It specifies CASSPRDRVASGNIQYF.

This clonotype came up many times. The chain employs TRBV6-2 or TRBV6-3 and TRBJ2-7, with 9 bases fitting TRBD1. The CDR3 extends over 17 amino acids. V was clipped by 6 bases and J by 2 bases; unmatched bases: 14. The germline V gene encodes CDR1 MNHEY and CDR2 SVGEGT. CDR3 nucleotide sequence: TGTGCCAGCAGCCGCCGATCCGGGACAGGGATTGCCTACGAGCAGTACTTC. Its protein is CASSRRSGTGIAYEQYF.

This clonotype was observed many times. The CDR3 protein is CASSWDPGYEQYF. In DNA, the CDR3 is TGCGCCAGCAGCTGGGACCCGGGGTACGAGCAGTACTTC. V gene TRBV5-1 combines with J gene TRBJ2-7; D is possibly TRBD1 or TRBD2 (5 bases each). This CDR3 has 13 amino acids. With 3 bases removed from V and 4 bases from J, the gap between germline ends came to 11 bases. Germline CDR1 reads SGHRS; CDR2 reads YFSETQ.

The chain carries TRBV5-1 and TRBJ1-2; D is uncertain. This CDR3 spans 15 amino acids. The germline V gene encodes CDR1 SGHRS and CDR2 YFSETQ. Trimming shortened V by 3 bases and J by 4 bases, and 16 bases separated the two germline ends. CDR3 sequence: CASSSDGTPGYGYTF. CDR3 bases: TGCGCCAGCAGCTCTGACGGAACGCCTGGCTATGGCTACACCTTC.

This clonotype was seen repeatedly, ten times or more. The V call is TRBV6-4, the J call TRBJ2-3, with 9 positions matching TRBD1. The germline V gene has CDR1 MRHNA and CDR2 SNTAGT. Trimming took 5 bases from V and 4 from J; bases not matched to a gene: 4. The CDR3 sequence is 14 residues long. The CDR3: CASSSGQGADTQYF. The CDR3 nucleotides read TGTGCCAGCAGTTCGGGACAGGGTGCAGATACGCAGTATTTT.

This clonotype was seen repeatedly, ten times or more. The rearrangement joins TRBV29-1 to TRBJ1-1; perhaps TRBD1 as D (6 bases). CDR3 length: 13 amino acids. Trimming stripped 4 bases from V and 4 bases from J, with 13 bases between. The germline V gene has CDR1 SQVTM and CDR2 ANQGSEA. CDR3 protein: CSVATGKGTEAFF. CDR3 sequence (DNA): TGCAGCGTTGCCACAGGGAAGGGCACTGAAGCTTTCTTT.

This clonotype has ten or more counts. The rearrangement joins TRBV20-1 to TRBJ1-5, with D perhaps TRBD1 (6 bases). The CDR3 has 12 residues. V was cut by 7 bases and J by 5 bases, with 12 bases left in between. Germline V gene sequence: CDR1 DFQATT, CDR2 SNEGSKA (reference sequence). The CDR3 loop is CSVRSGDQPQHF. The CDR3, as DNA: TGCAGTGTTAGGTCAGGGGATCAGCCCCAGCATTTT.

This clonotype was observed at least ten times. The rearrangement uses TRBV12-3 or TRBV12-4 and TRBJ2-7; D possibly corresponds to TRBD2 (6 bases). With 7 bases removed from V and 4 bases from J, the gap between germline ends came to 14 bases. This CDR3 spans 13 amino acids. CDR3: CASTNLGGYEQYF. The DNA for the CDR3 is TGTGCCAGCACTAACCTTGGGGGGTACGAGCAGTACTTC.

This clonotype was recorded a few times. The genes are TRBV30 and TRBJ2-1, with TRBD2 matching over 10 bases. The germline V gene has CDR1 GTSNPN and CDR2 SVGIG (reference sequence). CDR3 length: 16 amino acids. After removal of 1 base from V and 9 bases from J, the junction contained 12 bases not matched to a gene. The CDR3 spells CAWSAHLAGGSIEQFF. CDR3 nucleotide sequence: TGTGCCTGGAGTGCCCATTTAGCGGGAGGTTCTATTGAGCAGTTCTTC. Full variable domain (rest looked up from reference TRBV30 and TRBJ2-1): SQTIHQWPATLVQPVGSPLSLECTVEGTSNPNLYWYRQAAGRGLQLLFYSVGIGQISSEVPQNLSASRPQDRQFILSSKKLLLSDSGFYLCAWSAHLAGGSIEQFFGPGTRLTVL.

The rearrangement joins TRBV9 to TRBJ2-2; 8 nucleotides align to TRBD1. In germline, CDR1 is SGDLS, CDR2 YYNGEE. V was clipped by 5 bases and J by 1 base; unmatched bases: 4. The CDR3 consists of 15 residues. The CDR3 coding sequence is TGTGCCAGCAGAGCCGGGACAGGGAACACCGGGGAGCTGTTTTTT. Translation: CASRAGTGNTGELFF.